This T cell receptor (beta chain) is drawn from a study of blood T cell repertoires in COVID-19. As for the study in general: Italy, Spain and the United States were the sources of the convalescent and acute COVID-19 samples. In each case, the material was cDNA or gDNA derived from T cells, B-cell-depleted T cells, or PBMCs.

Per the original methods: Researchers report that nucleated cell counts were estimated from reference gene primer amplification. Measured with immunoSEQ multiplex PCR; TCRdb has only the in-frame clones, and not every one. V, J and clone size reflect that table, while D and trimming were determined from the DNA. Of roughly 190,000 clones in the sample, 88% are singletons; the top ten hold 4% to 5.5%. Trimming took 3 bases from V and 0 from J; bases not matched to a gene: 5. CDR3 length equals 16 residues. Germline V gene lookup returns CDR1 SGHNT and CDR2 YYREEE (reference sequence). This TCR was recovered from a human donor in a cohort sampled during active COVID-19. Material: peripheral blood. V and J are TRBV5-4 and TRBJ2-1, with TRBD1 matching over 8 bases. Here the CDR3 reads CASSWGTGSSYNEQFF. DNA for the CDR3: TGTGCCAGCAGCTGGGGGACAGGAAGCTCCTACAATGAGCAGTTCTTC.